These 23 T cell receptor beta chains originate from one sample sequenced in a study of brain T cells in children with intractable seizures. Only in-frame clones appear in the TCRdb table, and some are missing; sequencing was by immunoSEQ multiplex PCR. The profile shows about 320,000 clones, about 93% of them singletons. The time point denotes: blood from clinic visit 5 months post-surgery; TSC patient then seizure free. The source material was peripheral blood, sampled 5 to 6 months after surgery. Receptor source: a boy under two years old with tuberous sclerosis and intractable seizures.

The gene calls are TRBV21-1 and TRBJ1-2. TRBV21-1 represents a pseudogene. This CDR3 has 15 amino acids. Here the CDR3 reads CASSKALPGVYGYTF. CDR3 DNA sequence: TGTGCCAGCAGCAAAGCCCTCCCCGGGGTCTATGGCTACACCTTC.

The chain uses TRBV6-5 and TRBJ2-3; the D call may be TRBD1 or TRBD2 (5 bases each). This CDR3 has 14 amino acids. V shed 6 bases and J shed 0 bases, with 10 bases lying between them. Germline CDR1 reads MNHEY; CDR2 reads SVGAGI. The CDR3 DNA sequence: TGTGCCAGCAGGTCCGGGGCAAGCACAGATACGCAGTATTTT. Its protein is CASRSGASTDTQYF.

The chain has TRBV5-1 and TRBJ2-1; 8 bases map to TRBD2. The junction had 1 base not matched to a gene; V was cut back by 2 bases and J by 0 bases. CDR3 size: 15 residues. Looked up from germline, CDR1 is SGHRS and CDR2 is YFSETQ. The CDR3 loop reads CASSFSGTSYNEQFF. CDR3 bases: TGCGCCAGCAGCTTTAGCGGGACCTCCTACAATGAGCAGTTCTTC.

The chain is built from TRBV6-1 and TRBJ2-7; 8 positions agree with TRBD2. The CDR3 spans 14 residues. The trim removed 3 bases at V and 4 bases at J, leaving 5 bases unmatched. Germline values: CDR1 MNHNS, CDR2 SASEGT. The CDR3 sequence: CASSDGGGPYEQYF. In DNA form, the CDR3 reads TGTGCCAGCAGTGACGGCGGGGGGCCTTACGAGCAGTACTTC.

The chain is built from TRBV6-5 and TRBJ2-7, with 10 bases matching TRBD2. CDR1 is MNHEY, CDR2 SVGAGI, per germline. Trimming cost V 0 bases and J 3 bases; bases outside gene matches: 2. This CDR3 is 15 amino acids long. CDR3 DNA sequence: TGTGCCAGCAGTTACTCGGGACTAGCGTTCTACGAGCAGTACTTC. Amino acid sequence: CASSYSGLAFYEQYF.

This sequence joins TRBV24-1 and TRBJ2-3; D tentatively reads TRBD1 or TRBD2 (6 bases each). CDR1 and CDR2 (germline): KGHDR, SFDVKD. The CDR3 consists of 15 residues. V dropped 6 bases and J dropped 6 bases, with 18 bases sitting between them. The CDR3 is CATSLGGGRLDTQYF. Written as DNA, the CDR3 is TGTGCCACCAGTCTCGGGGGCGGTCGGCTGGATACGCAGTATTTT.

The chain is built from TRBV29-1 and TRBJ2-3; a possible D gene is TRBD2 (6 bases). CDR3 length: 13 residues. Trimming left V 7 bases short and J 4 bases short, with 15 bases between. Per the germline V gene, CDR1 is SQVTM and CDR2 is ANQGSEA. CDR3 bases: TGCAGCGCCGAGGGCGGGGAGCCAGATACGCAGTATTTT. It specifies CSAEGGEPDTQYF.

The V gene is TRBV18, the J gene TRBJ2-2; 10 bases line up with TRBD2. The germline gives CDR1 KGHSH, CDR2 LQKENI. The CDR3 has 17 residues. V lost 2 bases to trimming and J lost 2 bases; unmatched junction nucleotides: 5. CDR3 protein: CASSPGGLAENTGELFF. The CDR3, as DNA: TGTGCCAGCTCACCAGGAGGACTAGCGGAAAACACCGGGGAGCTGTTTTTT.

The chain is built from TRBV3-1 (or the pseudogene TRBV3-2) and TRBJ2-7; 8 nucleotides line up with TRBD1. V dropped 3 bases and J dropped 3; count of bases not matched to a gene: 1. CDR3 length: 13 residues. CDR1 and CDR2 from the germline V gene are LGHDT and YNNKEL (reference sequence). As DNA, the CDR3 is TGTGCCAGCAGCCAGGACAGGGACTACGAGCAGTACTTC. It is translated as CASSQDRDYEQYF.

A single count supports this clone. The V gene is TRBV7-9, the J gene TRBJ1-1; D call uncertain. This CDR3 comprises 9 residues. In germline, CDR1 is SEHNR, CDR2 FQNEAQ (reference sequence). V was shortened by 10 bases and J by 11 bases, with 11 bases between the two germline ends. The chain's CDR3 is CATLEAAFF. As DNA, the CDR3 is TGTGCCACCCTAGAGGCCGCTTTCTTT.

The chain is built from TRBV7-3 and TRBJ2-1; D may match TRBD1 or TRBD2 (5 bases each). CDR1 and CDR2 (germline): SGHTA, FQGTGA. This CDR3 region has 14 residues. The V end lost 5 bases, the J end lost 8 bases, and 16 bases lay between the germline ends. CDR3 residues: CASSHTPGAHEQFF. The DNA of the CDR3 is TGTGCCAGCAGCCACACACCCGGGGCACATGAGCAGTTCTTC.

The rearrangement uses TRBV5-4 and TRBJ1-1; D call uncertain. This CDR3 contains 13 residues. Trimming shortened V by 9 bases and J by 0 bases, and 12 bases separated the two germline ends. Germline-derived CDR1 and CDR2 are SGHNT and YYREEE (reference sequence). The CDR3 DNA follows: TGTGCCACCAAAGCAGCCATGAACACTGAAGCTTTCTTT. Translating it yields CATKAAMNTEAFF.

The chain combines TRBV15 with TRBJ2-3; D may correspond to TRBD1 or TRBD2 (5 bases each). The V and J ends lost 0 bases and 14 bases respectively, with 12 bases between them. The length of the CDR3 is 12 residues. Per germline, CDR1 LNHNV and CDR2 YYDKDF (reference sequence). The CDR3 reads CATSREGDSGYF. CDR3 nucleotides: TGTGCCACCAGCAGAGAGGGGGATTCGGGGTATTTT.

The rearrangement joins TRBV2 to TRBJ1-5; TRBD1 might be the D (6 bases). CDR1 is SNHLY, CDR2 FYNNEI, per germline. The CDR3 covers 14 residues. Trimming pared 6 bases from V and 0 bases from J, leaving 9 bases between. The CDR3 reads CASSGTYSNQPQHF. CDR3 DNA: TGTGCCAGCAGCGGGACATATAGCAATCAGCCCCAGCATTTT.

The chain joins TRBV5-4 to TRBJ2-7; 8 nucleotides align to TRBD2. Germline CDR1 and CDR2: SGHNT and YYREEE (reference sequence). Trimming removed 1 base from V and 4 bases from J; junction bases left unmatched: 7. This CDR3 is built from 15 residues. In nucleotides, the CDR3 is TGTGCCAGCAGCTTGCCCCGGGGGGGTACATACGAGCAGTACTTC. As protein: CASSLPRGGTYEQYF.

The chain joins TRBV19 to TRBJ1-2, with 8 bases that match TRBD1. This CDR3 contains 15 residues. Germline V gene sequence: CDR1 LNHDA, CDR2 SQIVND (reference sequence). V was pared by 4 bases and J by 2 bases, with 6 bases of the junction left unmatched. The CDR3 protein is CASSTPTGANYGYTF. Written as DNA, the CDR3 is TGTGCCAGTAGTACTCCGACAGGGGCGAACTATGGCTACACCTTC.

This chain's CDR3 is CASSLEGGYNSPLHF. The CDR3 bases are TGTGCCAGCAGCTTGGAGGGGGGCTATAATTCACCCCTCCACTTT. This rearrangement joins TRBV5-6 to TRBJ1-6; the D gene is possibly TRBD1 (6 bases). Germline CDR1 and CDR2: SGHDT and YYEEEE. Trimming stripped 0 bases from V and 3 bases from J, with 7 bases between. This CDR3 is built from 15 residues.

The chain carries TRBV18 and TRBJ1-2; 9 positions match TRBD1. CDR1 KGHSH and CDR2 LQKENI come from the germline V gene. The CDR3 extends over 14 amino acids. V trimming: 3 bases; J trimming: 6 bases; junction bases outside the gene matches: 5. CDR3: CASSPPGTGHGYTF. The DNA of the CDR3 is TGTGCCAGCTCACCCCCCGGGACAGGGCATGGCTACACCTTC.

This chain connects TRBV9 to TRBJ1-3, with 8 nucleotides matching TRBD1. CDR3 length: 18 amino acids. Germline assignment: CDR1 SGDLS and CDR2 YYNGEE. V gave up 0 bases and J gave up 2 bases; unmatched junction bases: 10. This CDR3 is CASSVEARQGTAGNTIYF. Written as DNA, the CDR3 is TGTGCCAGCAGCGTAGAAGCAAGACAGGGGACAGCTGGAAACACCATATATTTT. Supplemented by reference TRBV9 and TRBJ1-3, the full variable domain reads DSGVTQTPKHLITATGQRVTLRCSPRSGDLSVYWYQQSLDQGLQFLIQYYNGEERAKGNILERFSAQQFPDLHSELNLSSLELGDSALYFCASSVEARQGTAGNTIYFGEGSWLTVV.

Of note for this clone: The sample has other DNA sequences that encode this CDR3 too. DNA for the CDR3: TGTGCCACCAGCGTAGAACAGGGGGCAGGTGGCTACACCTTC. Amino acid sequence: CATSVEQGAGGYTF. The V and J genes are TRBV15 and TRBJ1-2, with 9 positions matching TRBD1. Trimming at V came to 5 bases and at J to 7 bases, leaving 8 bases not matched to a gene. This CDR3 has 14 amino acids. Germline loops: CDR1 LNHNV, CDR2 YYDKDF (reference sequence).

The chain is built from TRBV23-1 and TRBJ1-1; D not resolved. TRBV23-1 is an ORF, and what it does is uncertain. Between the trimmed V and J ends, which lost 3 bases and 3 bases, there was a span of 20 bases. The CDR3 is 17 amino acids. The CDR3 loop reads CASSHHGPGDPYTEAFF. As DNA, the CDR3 is TGCGCCAGCAGTCACCACGGGCCTGGCGACCCTTACACTGAAGCTTTCTTT.

This sequence joins TRBV28 and TRBJ2-3; 8 nucleotides line up with TRBD2. With 8 bases clipped from V and 1 base from J, the junction kept 11 bases outside the gene matches. CDR3 length equals 16 residues. The germline gives CDR1 MDHEN, CDR2 SYDVKM. CDR3: CASRRAREGRTDTQYF. In nucleotides, the CDR3 is TGTGCCAGCCGTCGGGCTCGGGAGGGACGCACAGATACGCAGTATTTT.

This sequence joins TRBV6-5 and TRBJ1-5; D gene ambiguous. CDR3 length: 14 amino acids. From germline, CDR1 is MNHEY and CDR2 SVGAGI. Trimming stripped 0 bases from V and 2 bases from J, with 5 bases between. CDR3 bases: TGTGCCAGCAGTTACTCGGTTGGCAATCAGCCCCAGCATTTT. Translation: CASSYSVGNQPQHF.